This entry lists 14 T cell receptor beta chains sequenced from one sample in a study of radiotherapy plus CTLA-4 blockade in lung cancer. Measured with immunoSEQ multiplex PCR; TCRdb has only the in-frame clones, and not every one. The data contain roughly 59,000 clones, 70% to 80% of them singletons. The starting material was peripheral blood, obtained from a patient treated with radiotherapy plus ipilimumab. The receptors here all came from a human donor with non-small cell lung cancer whose response to radiotherapy plus ipilimumab could not be evaluated.

This chain connects TRBV10-3 to TRBJ2-3; 10 nucleotides align to TRBD2. The CDR3 contains 14 residues. The germline CDR1 and CDR2 sequences are ENHRY and SYGVKD. V trimming: 9 bases; J trimming: 2 bases; junction bases outside the gene matches: 5. CDR3 nucleotides: TGTGCCATTAGCGGGGGGCTAAACACAGATACGCAGTATTTT. This codes for CAISGGLNTDTQYF.

V gene TRBV5-1 combines with J gene TRBJ1-2; TRBD1 matches 12 bases. There are 15 residues in the CDR3. The V gene end was trimmed by 2 bases and the J gene end by 8 bases; junction bases not matched to a gene: 7. Per the germline V gene, CDR1 is SGHRS and CDR2 is YFSETQ. The CDR3 coding sequence is TGCGCCAGCAGCTTAGGCGGGACAGGGGGCGAAGGCTACACCTTC. Residues: CASSLGGTGGEGYTF.

The chain couples TRBV6-6 to TRBJ1-2; 8 bases line up with TRBD1. This CDR3 is built from 13 residues. J gave up 5 bases and V 5 bases, and 4 bases lay outside the gene matches. CDR1 MNHNY and CDR2 SVGAGI come from the germline V gene (reference sequence). The CDR3 DNA sequence: TGTGCCAGCAGTCAGGGGGCGAGGTATGGCTACACCTTC. It specifies CASSQGARYGYTF.

This rearrangement joins TRBV7-9 to TRBJ1-2; TRBD1 agrees at 7 bases. With V trimmed by 5 bases and J by 4 bases, 10 bases remained unmatched. Looked up from germline, CDR1 is SEHNR and CDR2 is FQNEAQ (reference sequence). There are 15 residues in the CDR3. CDR3 in DNA: TGTGCCAGCAGCGCGAGACAGGGAGAGGCCTATGGCTACACCTTC. Amino acid sequence: CASSARQGEAYGYTF.

This clone occurred a few times. The chain joins TRBV2 to TRBJ1-6; D remains unclear. V lost 6 bases, J lost 8 bases, and 11 bases lay in between. Germline values: CDR1 SNHLY, CDR2 FYNNEI. CDR3 length equals 13 residues. Here the CDR3 DNA reads TGTGCCAGCAGGACCATGGACTATTCACCCCTCCACTTT. This translates into CASRTMDYSPLHF.

In its sample, this clone was seen a few times. This chain links TRBV6-1 with TRBJ2-2; perhaps TRBD1 as D (5 bases). CDR1 and CDR2 (germline): MNHNS, SASEGT. V dropped 3 bases and J dropped 2 bases, with 10 bases sitting between them. CDR3 length: 15 residues. The CDR3 sequence: CASSEGQGNTGELFF. The CDR3 coding sequence is TGTGCCAGCAGTGAGGGGCAGGGTAACACCGGGGAGCTGTTTTTT.

V is TRBV7-2 and J is TRBJ1-1; perhaps TRBD1 as D (6 bases). The V gene lost 3 bases and the J gene lost 4 bases, with 15 bases spanning the gap. Germline CDR1 reads SGHTA; CDR2 reads FQGNSA. CDR3 length equals 15 residues. The CDR3: CASSLKSGDRTEAFF. The CDR3 DNA reads as TGTGCCAGCAGCTTGAAATCAGGGGACCGCACTGAAGCTTTCTTT.

J is TRBJ2-7 and V is TRBV29-1; TRBD1 aligns across 8 bases. J gave up 2 bases and V 5 bases, and 5 bases lay outside the gene matches. Germline CDR1 SQVTM, CDR2 ANQGSEA. The length of the CDR3 is 13 residues. CDR3: CSVQQGGTYEQYF. CDR3 nucleotides: TGCAGCGTTCAACAGGGGGGCACCTACGAGCAGTACTTC.

This clone appeared once. The chain couples TRBV11-2 to TRBJ2-7, with 9 nucleotides matching TRBD2. The CDR3 has 15 amino acids. Germline lookup yields CDR1 SGHAT and CDR2 FQNNGV. Trimming cost V 5 bases and J 2 bases; bases outside gene matches: 7. The CDR3 region is CASSPASGVAYEQYF. DNA for the CDR3: TGTGCCAGCAGCCCAGCTAGCGGGGTAGCCTACGAGCAGTACTTC. Together with reference TRBV11-2 and TRBJ2-7, the CDR3 gives the full variable domain: EAGVAQSPRYKIIEKRQSVAFWCNPISGHATLYWYQQILGQGPKLLIQFQNNGVVDDSQLPKDRFSAERLKGVDSTLKIQPAKLEDSAVYLCASSPASGVAYEQYFGPGTRLTVT.

V usage is TRBV7-2 and J usage is TRBJ1-5, with D perhaps TRBD1 (6 bases). The CDR3 extends over 14 amino acids. The V gene lost 5 bases and the J gene lost 6 bases, with 14 bases spanning the gap. The germline V gene encodes CDR1 SGHTA and CDR2 FQGNSA. Here the CDR3 DNA reads TGTGCCAGCAGCCCCGCGGGGGGCGGTCAGCCCCAGCATTTT. It is translated as CASSPAGGGQPQHF.

V gene TRBV7-2 combines with J gene TRBJ2-3; D ambiguous. V lost 3 bases and J 0 bases, leaving 7 bases between the germline ends. From germline, CDR1 is SGHTA and CDR2 FQGNSA. This CDR3 spans 14 amino acids. CDR3 loop: CASSFARSTDTQYF. In nucleotides, the CDR3 is TGTGCCAGCAGCTTTGCTAGAAGCACAGATACGCAGTATTTT.

The CDR3: CASSQDLGGGADTQYF. The CDR3 region has the DNA TGTGCCAGCAGCCAAGATCTCGGTGGAGGGGCAGATACGCAGTATTTT. V and J are TRBV4-2 and TRBJ2-3, with D maybe TRBD2 (6 bases). Trimming shortened V by 0 bases and J by 4 bases, and 14 bases separated the two germline ends. This CDR3 comprises 16 residues. Germline V gene data show CDR1 as LGHNA and CDR2 as YNFKEQ.

This clone was counted between two and nine times. The chain employs TRBV7-2 and TRBJ1-2; the match to TRBD1 covers 8 bases. This CDR3 is built from 14 residues. The germline V gene encodes CDR1 SGHTA and CDR2 FQGNSA. Trimming cost V 5 bases and J 2 bases; bases outside gene matches: 4. Here the CDR3 reads CASSVWTGNYGYTF. The CDR3 DNA is TGTGCCAGCAGCGTGTGGACAGGGAACTATGGCTACACCTTC.

CDR3 bases: TGTGCCAGCAGCCGACAGGGTGCGAATCAGCCCCAGCATTTT. This sequence encodes CASSRQGANQPQHF. The chain couples TRBV5-6 to TRBJ1-5; 7 bases are shared with TRBD1. This CDR3 region has 14 residues. Germline V gene data show CDR1 as SGHDT and CDR2 as YYEEEE. Trimming removed 4 bases from V and 4 bases from J; junction bases left unmatched: 5.